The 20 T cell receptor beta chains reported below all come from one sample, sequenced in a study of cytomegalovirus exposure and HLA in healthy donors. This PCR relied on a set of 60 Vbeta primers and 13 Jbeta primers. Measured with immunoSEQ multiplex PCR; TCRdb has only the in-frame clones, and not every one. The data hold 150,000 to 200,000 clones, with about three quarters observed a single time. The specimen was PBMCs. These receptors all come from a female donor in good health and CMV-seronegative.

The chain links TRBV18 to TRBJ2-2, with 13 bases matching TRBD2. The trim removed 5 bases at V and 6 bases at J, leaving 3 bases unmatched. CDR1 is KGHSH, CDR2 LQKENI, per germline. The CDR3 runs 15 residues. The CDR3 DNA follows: TGTGCCAGCTCAACTAGCGGGAGGGCCTCCGGGGAGCTGTTTTTT. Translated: CASSTSGRASGELFF.

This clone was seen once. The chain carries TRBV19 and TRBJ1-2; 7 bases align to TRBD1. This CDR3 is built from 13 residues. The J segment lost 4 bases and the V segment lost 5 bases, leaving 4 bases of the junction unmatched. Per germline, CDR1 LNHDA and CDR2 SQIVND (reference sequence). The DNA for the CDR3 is TGTGCCAGTAGTGAACAGGGGATCTATGGCTACACCTTC. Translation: CASSEQGIYGYTF.

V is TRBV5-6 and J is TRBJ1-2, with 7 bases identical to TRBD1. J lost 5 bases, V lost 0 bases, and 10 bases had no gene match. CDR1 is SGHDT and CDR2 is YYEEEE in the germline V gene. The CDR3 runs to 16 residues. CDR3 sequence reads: CASSLGMTGSTYGYTF. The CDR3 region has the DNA TGTGCCAGCAGCTTGGGCATGACAGGGAGCACATATGGCTACACCTTC.

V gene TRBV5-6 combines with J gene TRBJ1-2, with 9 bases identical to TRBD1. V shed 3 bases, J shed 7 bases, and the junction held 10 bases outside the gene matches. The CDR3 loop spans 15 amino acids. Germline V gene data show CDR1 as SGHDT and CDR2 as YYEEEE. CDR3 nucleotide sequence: TGTGCCAGCAGCTCCCCAACAGGGGGCTTCGGTGGCTACACCTTC. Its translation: CASSSPTGGFGGYTF.

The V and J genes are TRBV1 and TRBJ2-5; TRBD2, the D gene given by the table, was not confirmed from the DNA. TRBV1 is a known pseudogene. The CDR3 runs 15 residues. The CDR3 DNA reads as TGCACCTCCTCCCGGGTGGAGGACGTTGAAGAGACCCAGTACTTC. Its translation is CTSSRVEDVEETQYF.

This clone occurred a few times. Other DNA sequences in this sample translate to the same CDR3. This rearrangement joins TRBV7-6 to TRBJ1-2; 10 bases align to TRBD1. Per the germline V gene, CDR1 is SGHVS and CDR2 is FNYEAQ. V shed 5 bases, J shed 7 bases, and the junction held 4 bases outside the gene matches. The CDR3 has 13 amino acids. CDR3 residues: CASSRTGGGGYTF. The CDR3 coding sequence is TGTGCCAGCAGCCGGACAGGGGGAGGTGGCTACACCTTC.

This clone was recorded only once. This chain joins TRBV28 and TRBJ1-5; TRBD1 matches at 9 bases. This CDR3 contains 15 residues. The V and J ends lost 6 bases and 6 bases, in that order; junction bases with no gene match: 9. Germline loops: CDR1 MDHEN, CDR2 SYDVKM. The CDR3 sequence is CASRSTGGVGQPQHF. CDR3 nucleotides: TGTGCCAGCAGGTCAACAGGGGGCGTTGGTCAGCCCCAGCATTTT.

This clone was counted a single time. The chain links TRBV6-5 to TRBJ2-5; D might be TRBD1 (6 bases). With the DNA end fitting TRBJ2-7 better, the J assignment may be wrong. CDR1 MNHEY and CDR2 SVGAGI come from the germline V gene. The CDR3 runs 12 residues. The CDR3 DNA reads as TGTGCCAGCAGTCGGCAGGGGTACGAGCAGTACTTC. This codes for CASSRQGYEQYF.

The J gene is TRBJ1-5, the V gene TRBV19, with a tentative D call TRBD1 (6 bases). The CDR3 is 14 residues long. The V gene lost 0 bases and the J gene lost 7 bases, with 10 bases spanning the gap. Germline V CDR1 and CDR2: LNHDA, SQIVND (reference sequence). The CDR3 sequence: CASSIDRGGQPQHF. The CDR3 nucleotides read TGTGCCAGTAGTATAGACAGGGGCGGGCAGCCCCAGCATTTT.

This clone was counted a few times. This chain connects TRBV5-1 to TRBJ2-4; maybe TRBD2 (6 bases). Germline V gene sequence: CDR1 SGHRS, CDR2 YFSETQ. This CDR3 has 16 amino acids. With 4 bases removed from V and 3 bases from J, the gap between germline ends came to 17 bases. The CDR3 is CASSPERGSLKNIQYF. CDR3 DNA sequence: TGCGCCAGCAGCCCCGAACGGGGGTCCCTCAAAAACATTCAGTACTTC.

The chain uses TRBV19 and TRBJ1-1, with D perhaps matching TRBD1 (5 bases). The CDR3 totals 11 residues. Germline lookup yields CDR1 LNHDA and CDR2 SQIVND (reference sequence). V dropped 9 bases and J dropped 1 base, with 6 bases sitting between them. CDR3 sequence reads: CASQGNTEAFF. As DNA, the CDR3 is TGTGCCAGCCAGGGGAACACTGAAGCTTTCTTT. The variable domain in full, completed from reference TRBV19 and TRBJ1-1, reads DGGITQSPKYLFRKEGQNVTLSCEQNLNHDAMYWYRQDPGQGLRLIYYSQIVNDFQKGDIAEGYSVSREKKESFPLTVTSAQKNPTAFYLCASQGNTEAFFGQGTRLTVV.

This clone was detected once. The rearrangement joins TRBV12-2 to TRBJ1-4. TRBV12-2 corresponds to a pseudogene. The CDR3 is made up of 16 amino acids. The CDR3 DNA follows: TGTGCAAGTCGCCCCCCTCGGAGGGGCGGGAATGAAAAACTGTTTTTT. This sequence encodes CASRPPRRGGNEKLFF.

This CDR3 reads CASGGRNTEAFF. The CDR3 DNA follows: TGTGCCAGCGGGGGCCGGAACACTGAAGCTTTCTTT. V and J are TRBV7-3 and TRBJ1-1; D perhaps matches TRBD1 (6 bases). V was trimmed by 8 bases and J by 1 base, leaving 8 bases between them. Germline lookup yields CDR1 SGHTA and CDR2 FQGTGA. CDR3 size: 12 residues.

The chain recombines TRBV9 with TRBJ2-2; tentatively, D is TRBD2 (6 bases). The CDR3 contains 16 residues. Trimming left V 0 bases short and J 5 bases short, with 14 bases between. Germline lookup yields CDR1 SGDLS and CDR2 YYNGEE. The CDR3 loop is CASSVGAGSRTGELFF. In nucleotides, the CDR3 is TGTGCCAGCAGCGTAGGGGCGGGGTCGCGGACCGGGGAGCTGTTTTTT.

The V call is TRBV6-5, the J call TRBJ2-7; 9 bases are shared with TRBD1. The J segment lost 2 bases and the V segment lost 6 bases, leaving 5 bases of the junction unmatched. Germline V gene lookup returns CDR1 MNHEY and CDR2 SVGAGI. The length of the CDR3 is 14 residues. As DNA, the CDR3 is TGTGCCAGCAGCCGGGACAGGGAGGCCTACGAGCAGTACTTC. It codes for CASSRDREAYEQYF.

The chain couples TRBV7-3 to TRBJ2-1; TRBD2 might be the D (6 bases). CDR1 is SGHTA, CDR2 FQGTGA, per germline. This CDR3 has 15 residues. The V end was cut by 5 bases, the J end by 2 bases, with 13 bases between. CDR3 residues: CASSLGLSPYNEQFF. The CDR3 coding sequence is TGTGCCAGCAGCCTAGGACTATCCCCCTACAATGAGCAGTTCTTC.

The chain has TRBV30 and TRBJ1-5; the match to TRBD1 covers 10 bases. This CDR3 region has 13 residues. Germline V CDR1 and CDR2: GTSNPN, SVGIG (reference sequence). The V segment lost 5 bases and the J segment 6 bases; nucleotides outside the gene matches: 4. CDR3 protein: CAWQTGGGQPQHF. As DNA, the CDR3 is TGTGCCTGGCAGACAGGGGGCGGTCAGCCCCAGCATTTT. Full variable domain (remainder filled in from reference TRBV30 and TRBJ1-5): SQTIHQWPATLVQPVGSPLSLECTVEGTSNPNLYWYRQAAGRGLQLLFYSVGIGQISSEVPQNLSASRPQDRQFILSSKKLLLSDSGFYLCAWQTGGGQPQHFGDGTRLSIL.

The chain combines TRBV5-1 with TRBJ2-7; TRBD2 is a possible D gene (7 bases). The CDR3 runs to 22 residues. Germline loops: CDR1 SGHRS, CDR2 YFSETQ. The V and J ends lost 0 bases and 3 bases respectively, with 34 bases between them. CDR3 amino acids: CASSLDPNWAPGGARGGYEQYF. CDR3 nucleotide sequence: TGCGCCAGCAGCTTGGACCCGAATTGGGCCCCGGGGGGCGCACGAGGGGGCTACGAGCAGTACTTC.

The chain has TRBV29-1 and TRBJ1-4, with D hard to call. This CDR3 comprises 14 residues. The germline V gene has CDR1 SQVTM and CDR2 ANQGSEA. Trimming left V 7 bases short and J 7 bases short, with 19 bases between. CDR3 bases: TGCAGCGCTGGGCCGGGCGGAGGTCCTGAAAAACTGTTTTTT. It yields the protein CSAGPGGGPEKLFF.

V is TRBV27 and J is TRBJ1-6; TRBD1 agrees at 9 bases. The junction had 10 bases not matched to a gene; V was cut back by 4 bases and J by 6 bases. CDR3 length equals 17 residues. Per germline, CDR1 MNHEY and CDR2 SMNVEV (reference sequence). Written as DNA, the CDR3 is TGTGCCAGCAGTTCCACCGCCGGGACAGGGCGTAATTCACCCCTCCACTTT. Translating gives CASSSTAGTGRNSPLHF.